One and the same sample provided the 13 T cell receptor beta chains below, sequenced in a study of OX40 agonist ivuxolimab in advanced cancers. TCRdb keeps only in-frame clones here, not all; method: immunoSEQ multiplex PCR. The table has some 69,000 clones, around 91% seen once. Sample: CD4+ or CD8+ T cells sorted from blood, taken in a trial of the OX40 agonist ivuxolimab. These receptors all stem from an adult with an advanced solid tumor such as melanoma, head and neck, liver or kidney cancer.

This clone was seen a single time. V is TRBV11-2 and J is TRBJ2-1; TRBD2 matches at 10 bases. Trimming at V came to 5 bases and at J to 7 bases, leaving 17 bases not matched to a gene. CDR3 length: 18 amino acids. Per the germline V gene, CDR1 is SGHAT and CDR2 is FQNNGV. CDR3: CASSSPGTSDLTWNEQFF. For the CDR3, the DNA is TGTGCCAGCAGCAGTCCCGGGACTAGCGACCTTACCTGGAATGAGCAGTTCTTC.

The V call is TRBV4-3, the J call TRBJ1-3; D possibly corresponds to TRBD1 (5 bases). This CDR3 spans 16 amino acids. V dropped 4 bases and J dropped 0 bases, with 13 bases sitting between them. Germline CDR1 and CDR2: LGHNA and YSLEER. The CDR3 loop reads CASSLDSRSSGNTIYF. The DNA for the CDR3 is TGCGCCAGCAGCCTTGACAGCCGAAGCTCTGGAAACACCATATATTTT.

This chain connects TRBV29-1 to TRBJ2-1, with D perhaps TRBD1 or TRBD2 (5 bases each). CDR1 and CDR2 (germline): SQVTM, ANQGSEA. The CDR3 contains 15 residues. V lost 0 bases and J 4 bases, leaving 13 bases between the germline ends. CDR3 residues: CSVEDLGEYYNEQFF. CDR3 DNA: TGCAGCGTTGAAGATTTGGGGGAATATTACAATGAGCAGTTCTTC.

CDR3 in DNA: TGCAGCGTTGCTCCAGGGGGCGGCACCGGGGAGCTGTTTTTT. This sequence encodes CSVAPGGGTGELFF. The chain couples TRBV29-1 to TRBJ2-2, with 8 bases fitting TRBD1. In germline, CDR1 is SQVTM, CDR2 ANQGSEA. The CDR3 consists of 14 residues. The J segment lost 4 bases and the V segment lost 4 bases, leaving 5 bases of the junction unmatched.

This chain uses TRBV14 with TRBJ1-1; the D is unclear. The CDR3 is 11 amino acids. Germline V gives CDR1 SGHDN, CDR2 FVKESK. Trimming left V 0 bases short and J 11 bases short, with 7 bases between. The CDR3 nucleotides read TGTGCCAGCAGCCAAGAAGGTAGTGCTTTCTTT. Translated, it gives CASSQEGSAFF.

The chain carries TRBV7-2 and TRBJ2-5; TRBD2 is a possible D gene (5 bases). Looked up from germline, CDR1 is SGHTA and CDR2 is FQGNSA. Trimming cost V 3 bases and J 5 bases, with 10 bases left between them. The CDR3 is made up of 13 amino acids. CDR3 bases: TGTGCCAGCAGCTTGGGAGTCTGGGAGACCCAGTACTTC. Protein sequence: CASSLGVWETQYF.

This clone was recorded once. J is TRBJ2-5 and V is TRBV7-2; 10 positions agree with TRBD2. Trimming took 3 bases from V and 2 from J; bases not matched to a gene: 12. The CDR3 consists of 18 residues. The V gene's germline CDR1 is SGHTA and CDR2 FQGNSA. The CDR3 sequence is CASSFNSGRPPPQETQYF. In DNA, the CDR3 is TGTGCCAGCAGCTTCAATAGCGGGAGGCCTCCCCCACAAGAGACCCAGTACTTC.

The chain recombines TRBV6-6 with TRBJ2-7; TRBD1 matches at 10 bases. Germline V gene lookup returns CDR1 MNHNY and CDR2 SVGAGI (reference sequence). This CDR3 has 14 amino acids. J lost 4 bases, V lost 5 bases, and 5 bases had no gene match. The CDR3 here is CASSDPDRGYEQYF. In DNA form, the CDR3 reads TGTGCCAGCAGTGACCCGGACAGGGGGTACGAGCAGTACTTC.

This chain links TRBV28 with TRBJ2-5; D is unclear. With 2 bases removed from V and 3 bases from J, the gap between germline ends came to 13 bases. CDR3 size: 15 residues. Germline V gene data show CDR1 as MDHEN and CDR2 as SYDVKM. The chain's CDR3 is CASSLPSAGEETQYF. CDR3 in DNA: TGTGCCAGCAGTTTACCCTCGGCTGGAGAAGAGACCCAGTACTTC.

This clone was picked up a small number of times. The chain combines TRBV11-3 with TRBJ2-7; tentative D call: TRBD2 (7 bases). The V gene lost 5 bases and the J gene lost 2 bases, with 16 bases spanning the gap. The germline V gene has CDR1 SGHNT and CDR2 YENEEA. This CDR3 spans 15 amino acids. CDR3 amino acids: CASSERGGTAYEQYF. CDR3 DNA sequence: TGTGCCAGCAGCGAGAGGGGGGGTACGGCCTACGAGCAGTACTTC.

The chain couples TRBV5-6 to TRBJ2-7, with D maybe TRBD1 (5 bases). Germline assignment: CDR1 SGHDT and CDR2 YYEEEE. The CDR3 runs to 14 residues. V shed 3 bases and J shed 3 bases, with 13 bases lying between them. The CDR3 DNA reads TGTGCCAGCAGCTCCGGCGACAGATTCTACGAGCAGTACTTC. Translated, it gives CASSSGDRFYEQYF.

This clone turned up a few times. This chain connects TRBV20-1 to TRBJ1-2, with no clear D. Germline assignment: CDR1 DFQATT and CDR2 SNEGSKA (reference sequence). Trimming shortened V by 3 bases and J by 8 bases, and 10 bases separated the two germline ends. CDR3 length: 11 residues. This CDR3 is CSASRSGGYTF. In DNA, the CDR3 is TGCAGTGCTAGTAGGTCTGGGGGCTACACCTTC.

The J gene is TRBJ2-3, the V gene TRBV6-1; D uncertain. Germline V CDR1 and CDR2: MNHNS, SASEGT. V shed 5 bases and J shed 2 bases, with 2 bases lying between them. This CDR3 contains 11 residues. The CDR3 sequence is CASSHTDTQYF. For the CDR3, the DNA is TGTGCCAGCAGTCACACAGATACGCAGTATTTT.